This TCR beta chain was profiled in a study of shared clonotypes between healthy human individuals. Turning to the study itself: Used for every donor were three CD4 naive, three CD4 memory, two CD8 naive and one CD8 memory plate. The study's findings and limits: Genetic and exposure-history diversity was limited by the small donor number.

The germline CDR1 and CDR2 sequences are SNHLY and FYNNEI. The CDR3 loop spans 13 amino acids. Trimming removed 6 bases at V and 5 bases at J, with 10 bases between. The repertoire was sequenced with immunoSEQ multiplex PCR; TCRdb's copy has only in-frame clones and lacks some. The data show around 940,000 clones, less than 85% seen once. This clone was seen a few times. The antigen remains undetermined. Division of CD4+ cells produced a CD45RA+ naive subset and a CD45RA-negative memory subset. This chain joins TRBV2 and TRBJ2-2; D might be TRBD1 (6 bases). Sequenced: memory CD4+ T cells sorted from blood. The subset here: CD45RA-negative fraction. This receptor was taken from a man in his late teens or twenties in good health. The CDR3 spells CASRRQETGELFF. Here the CDR3 DNA reads TGTGCCAGCAGAAGACAGGAAACCGGGGAGCTGTTTTTT.